One and the same sample provided the 25 T cell receptor beta chains below, sequenced in a study of blood T cell repertoires in COVID-19. TCRdb keeps only in-frame clones here, not all; method: immunoSEQ multiplex PCR. The table shows about 120,000 clones, with about 80% occurring only once. The sample was peripheral blood. Receptor source: a man between 65 and 80 years old with active or convalescent COVID-19.

The J gene is TRBJ2-1, the V gene TRBV7-2; 10 bases line up with TRBD2. J gave up 5 bases and V 3 bases, and 4 bases lay outside the gene matches. There are 15 residues in the CDR3. Germline lookup yields CDR1 SGHTA and CDR2 FQGNSA. Here the CDR3 DNA reads TGTGCCAGCAGCTTTGGGCTAGCGGGAGACAATGAGCAGTTCTTC. This translates into CASSFGLAGDNEQFF.

This clone has just one count. The V and J genes are TRBV10-3 and TRBJ1-1, with a possible D match to TRBD1 (5 bases). The CDR3 has 15 residues. With 6 bases removed from V and 1 base from J, the gap between germline ends came to 15 bases. The germline CDR1 and CDR2 sequences are ENHRY and SYGVKD. DNA of the CDR3: TGTGCCATCAGGGATTCAGGGTCCAGGAACACTGAAGCTTTCTTT. Its protein product is CAIRDSGSRNTEAFF.

The chain links TRBV28 to TRBJ2-7, with TRBD1 matching over 12 bases. Trimming took 6 bases from V and 6 from J; bases not matched to a gene: 12. CDR3 length: 16 amino acids. CDR1 and CDR2 from the germline V gene are MDHEN and SYDVKM. The CDR3 bases are TGTGCCAGCAGAGCAGCTCCGGGACAGGGGGCGCGCGAGCAGTACTTC. The encoded protein is CASRAAPGQGAREQYF.

The chain has TRBV5-1 and TRBJ2-1; TRBD2 matches at 8 bases. Germline lookup yields CDR1 SGHRS and CDR2 YFSETQ. The V gene end was trimmed by 3 bases and the J gene end by 7 bases; junction bases not matched to a gene: 18. CDR3 size: 18 residues. The CDR3 loop reads CASSSSGSAGLLTNEQFF. CDR3 coding DNA: TGCGCCAGCAGCTCCAGCGGGAGCGCCGGTCTCCTCACAAATGAGCAGTTCTTC.

The chain employs TRBV7-2 and TRBJ2-1; a possible D gene is TRBD1 (6 bases). V gave up 1 base and J gave up 7 bases, with 23 bases separating them. From germline, CDR1 is SGHTA and CDR2 FQGNSA. This CDR3 spans 18 amino acids. As DNA, the CDR3 is TGTGCCAGCAGCTTAGGAGGGGGTACAGGGTTTTTAATGAATGAGCAGTTCTTC. Amino acid sequence: CASSLGGGTGFLMNEQFF.

CDR3 DNA: TGTGCCAGCAGCACAACATCACTAAATAGCGGGAGTAAAAATGAGCAGTTCTTC. Translated, it gives CASSTTSLNSGSKNEQFF. The chain combines TRBV21-1 with TRBJ2-1; the listed D gene, TRBD2, was not tested against the DNA. TRBV21-1 is a known pseudogene. The CDR3 covers 18 residues.

Here the CDR3 DNA reads TGTGCCAGCCGAACCGCAGGGGGCTGGGATCAGCCCCAGCATTTT. It yields the protein CASRTAGGWDQPQHF. The chain joins TRBV27 to TRBJ1-5; TRBD1 aligns across 8 bases. Unmatched junction bases numbered 11, after V lost 8 bases and J lost 5 bases. Germline CDR1 reads MNHEY; CDR2 reads SMNVEV (reference sequence). This CDR3 has 15 residues.

V gene TRBV5-8 combines with J gene TRBJ2-3; 12 bases align to TRBD2. V gave up 4 bases and J gave up 0 bases; unmatched junction bases: 3. The CDR3 covers 16 residues. The V gene's germline CDR1 is SGHTS and CDR2 YDEGEE. In DNA, the CDR3 is TGTGCCAGCAGCACCGGACTAGCGGGAAGCACAGATACGCAGTATTTT. Translation gives CASSTGLAGSTDTQYF.

The rearrangement uses TRBV12-5 and TRBJ2-7, with D unresolved. The V gene's germline CDR1 is LGHNT and CDR2 FRNRAP. This CDR3 is 11 amino acids long. The V end was cut by 5 bases, the J end by 5 bases, with 7 bases between. CDR3 coding DNA: TGTGCTAGTGGTACTTTGGACGAGCAGTACTTC. Its protein product is CASGTLDEQYF.

The gene calls are TRBV11-3 and TRBJ2-1; 7 nucleotides match TRBD1. The CDR3 extends over 16 amino acids. V lost 0 bases to trimming and J lost 0 bases; unmatched junction nucleotides: 2. Germline lookup yields CDR1 SGHNT and CDR2 YENEEA. In DNA, the CDR3 is TGTGCCAGCAGCTTAGACAGGGGGAGCTCCTACAATGAGCAGTTCTTC. Translation gives CASSLDRGSSYNEQFF.

On this clone itself: Relative to the germline gene, one junction end is altered; a read error may explain this. The chain carries TRBV7-7 and TRBJ2-7; TRBD1 aligns across 8 bases. The CDR3 runs to 15 residues. CDR1 is SSHAT, CDR2 FNYEAQ, per germline (reference sequence). In DNA form, the CDR3 reads TGTGCTAGCAGCTGCCGGGACAGGACCCTGTACGAGCAGTACTTC. It translates to CASSCRDRTLYEQYF.

This rearrangement joins TRBV6-2 or TRBV6-3 to TRBJ2-7; D gene unclear. The CDR3 consists of 11 residues. The germline V gene has CDR1 MNHEY and CDR2 SVGEGT. Trimming left V 3 bases short and J 4 bases short, with 4 bases between. CDR3 protein: CASSYAYEQYF. The CDR3, as DNA: TGTGCCAGCAGTTATGCGTACGAGCAGTACTTC.

The J gene is TRBJ2-7, the V gene TRBV11-2, with D possibly TRBD2 on 6 matching bases. The CDR3 runs to 15 residues. Deletions cut 5 bases from V and 3 bases from J, with 17 bases between. Per germline, CDR1 SGHAT and CDR2 FQNNGV. The CDR3 loop is CASSTRGTQGYEQYF. The CDR3 nucleotides are TGTGCCAGCAGCACACGCGGGACCCAGGGCTACGAGCAGTACTTC.

The chain joins TRBV9 to TRBJ2-2, with a weak D call TRBD2 (5 bases). Trimming took off 3 bases at V and 5 bases at J, with 11 bases between the two ends. This CDR3 comprises 14 residues. Germline V gives CDR1 SGDLS, CDR2 YYNGEE. CDR3 amino acids: CASSEGRRTGELFF. The CDR3 nucleotides are TGTGCCAGCAGCGAGGGCCGGAGGACCGGGGAGCTGTTTTTT.

The gene calls are TRBV30 and TRBJ2-5; D is perhaps TRBD2 (7 bases). The CDR3 covers 16 residues. In germline, CDR1 is GTSNPN, CDR2 SVGIG (reference sequence). Trimming took off 4 bases at V and 2 bases at J, with 20 bases between the two ends. CDR3 DNA: TGTGCCTGGAAGTCACCCTGGCGGGGGCCGCAAGAGACCCAGTACTTC. It is translated as CAWKSPWRGPQETQYF.

The chain uses TRBV11-3 and TRBJ2-2; 8 bases are a match to TRBD2. CDR3 size: 17 residues. Germline values: CDR1 SGHNT, CDR2 YENEEA. Trimming cost V 5 bases and J 4 bases; bases outside gene matches: 12. The CDR3 protein is CASSGRGDVLGTGELFF. CDR3 in DNA: TGTGCCAGCAGCGGGCGGGGGGACGTATTGGGCACCGGGGAGCTGTTTTTT.

As DNA, the CDR3 is TGCGCCAGCAGCCCGGCGGGTCTGGCTAGGAGCTCCTACGAGCAGTACTTC. Amino acids: CASSPAGLARSSYEQYF. This rearrangement joins TRBV5-1 to TRBJ2-7, with D possibly being TRBD2 (5 bases). Germline V gene data show CDR1 as SGHRS and CDR2 as YFSETQ. CDR3 size: 17 residues. V lost 4 bases and J 0 bases, leaving 20 bases between the germline ends.

V gene TRBV28 combines with J gene TRBJ1-2; TRBD1 agrees at 8 bases. Germline assignment: CDR1 MDHEN and CDR2 SYDVKM. The CDR3 is made up of 14 amino acids. The junction had 2 bases not matched to a gene; V was cut back by 1 base and J by 4 bases. The CDR3 bases are TGTGCCAGCAGTTTATATGGACAGGGCTATGGCTACACCTTC. It yields the protein CASSLYGQGYGYTF.

The DNA of the CDR3 is TGTGCCAGCACCCCCTTAGGGGAGGGAAACAATGAGCAGTTCTTC. It is translated as CASTPLGEGNNEQFF. This rearrangement joins TRBV11-1 to TRBJ2-1; 7 bases fit TRBD2. V trimming: 7 bases; J trimming: 5 bases; junction bases outside the gene matches: 11. CDR3 size: 15 residues. Germline V lookup: CDR1 SGHAT, CDR2 FQDESV (reference sequence).

The genes are TRBV11-3 and TRBJ2-6, with a tentative D call TRBD2 (5 bases). CDR1 and CDR2 (germline): SGHNT, YENEEA. The CDR3 is made up of 15 amino acids. The V end was cut by 4 bases, the J end by 3 bases, with 10 bases between. CDR3 coding DNA: TGTGCCAGCAGCTCCGGGGTAGGTGGGGCCAACGTCCTGACTTTC. Translated: CASSSGVGGANVLTF.

The chain combines TRBV30 with TRBJ2-1, with 12 nucleotides matching TRBD1. Trimming at V came to 3 bases and at J to 6 bases, leaving 6 bases not matched to a gene. The CDR3 runs to 15 residues. Germline V lookup: CDR1 GTSNPN, CDR2 SVGIG (reference sequence). In nucleotides, the CDR3 is TGTGCCTGGAGCCTAACGGGACAGGGGGCCAATGAGCAGTTCTTC. Translating it yields CAWSLTGQGANEQFF.

The rearrangement joins TRBV30 to TRBJ1-5, with D possibly being TRBD1 (5 bases). This CDR3 has 15 residues. Germline loops: CDR1 GTSNPN, CDR2 SVGIG (reference sequence). V was clipped by 2 bases and J by 1 base, with 12 bases between them. The CDR3 DNA reads TGTGCCTGGAGTCTGCTGGGGCAGAGCAATCAGCCCCAGCATTTT. Amino acids: CAWSLLGQSNQPQHF.

This clone occurred a few times. The J gene is TRBJ2-7, the V gene TRBV7-2; TRBD1 matches at 9 bases. This CDR3 has 18 residues. Trimming removed 0 bases from V and 0 bases from J; junction bases left unmatched: 9. Germline V CDR1 and CDR2: SGHTA, FQGNSA. The chain's CDR3 is CASSLANKGQGFSYEQYF. The DNA of the CDR3 is TGTGCCAGCAGCTTAGCAAATAAGGGACAGGGATTCTCCTACGAGCAGTACTTC.

The J gene is TRBJ2-5, the V gene TRBV4-1; 9 bases are shared with TRBD1. The CDR3 spans 16 residues. V lost 4 bases, J lost 3 bases, and 9 bases stayed unmatched. Germline CDR1 is MGHRA and CDR2 is YSYEKL. CDR3 residues: CASSLLPGQGEETQYF. The CDR3 region has the DNA TGCGCCAGCAGCCTCCTGCCGGGACAGGGTGAAGAGACCCAGTACTTC.

To note about this clone: Compared with germline, one end of the junction differs, possibly owing to a read error. The chain uses TRBV7-8 and TRBJ2-3, with D possibly matching TRBD2 (6 bases). This CDR3 region has 12 residues. The germline CDR1 and CDR2 sequences are SGHVS and FQNEAQ. CDR3 sequence (DNA): TGTGCCAGCAGCCGAGGGACCAGGGACTTACATTTT. Translating gives CASSRGTRDLHF.